The rows below give T cell receptor beta chains drawn from one sample of a study of OX40 agonist ivuxolimab in advanced cancers. The method was immunoSEQ multiplex PCR; TCRdb's version includes in-frame clones alone and lacks a portion of them. This table has around 67,000 clones, roughly 85% appearing once. Specimen: CD4+ or CD8+ T cells sorted from blood, collected in a trial of the OX40 agonist ivuxolimab. Source of these receptors: an adult with an advanced solid tumor such as melanoma, head and neck, liver or kidney cancer. The CDR3 runs from the conserved cysteine through the conserved F or W.

j_gene: TRBJ2-2; v_gene: TRBV2; CDR3aa: CASTQGANTGELFF
j_gene: TRBJ1-2; v_gene: TRBV11-2; CDR3aa: CASSLVGTWGYGYTF
j_gene: TRBJ2-1; v_gene: TRBV29-1; CDR3aa: CSVGNNEQFF
j_gene: TRBJ2-5; v_gene: TRBV6-1; CDR3aa: CASRNTGEETQYF
j_gene: TRBJ2-3; v_gene: TRBV6-1; CDR3aa: CASSTQGSYTDTQYF
j_gene: TRBJ2-3; v_gene: TRBV9; CDR3aa: CASSVRASGGTDTQYF
j_gene: TRBJ1-4; v_gene: TRBV5-1; CDR3aa: CASSLNQGNEKLFF
j_gene: TRBJ1-2; v_gene: TRBV4-3; CDR3aa: CASSQDRGQGYGYTF
j_gene: TRBJ1-5; v_gene: TRBV30; CDR3aa: CAWSSRPRGLNNQPQHF
j_gene: TRBJ2-1; v_gene: TRBV2; CDR3aa: CASRGGGSEQFF
j_gene: TRBJ2-3; v_gene: TRBV5-1; CDR3aa: CASSPGVTDTQYF
j_gene: TRBJ1-2; v_gene: TRBV5-4; CDR3aa: CASSNGGQGWGYTF
j_gene: TRBJ1-1; v_gene: TRBV5-1; CDR3aa: CASSFGPGEAFF
j_gene: TRBJ2-7; v_gene: TRBV5-1; CDR3aa: CASSLHGANIEAYEQYF
j_gene: TRBJ2-7; v_gene: TRBV4-1; CDR3aa: CASSQEGQSYEQYF
j_gene: TRBJ1-2; v_gene: TRBV30; CDR3aa: CAWRTGYYYGYTF
j_gene: TRBJ2-2; v_gene: TRBV5-5; CDR3aa: CASSPLGGSATGELFF
j_gene: TRBJ2-1; v_gene: TRBV27; CDR3aa: CASSQVRDNEQFF
j_gene: TRBJ1-5; v_gene: TRBV28; CDR3aa: CASSLSGLGSGRGAQHF